One and the same sample provided the 15 T cell receptor beta chains below, sequenced in a study of cytomegalovirus exposure and HLA in healthy donors. 13 Jbeta primers and 60 Vbeta primers were used for the PCR. Assay used: immunoSEQ multiplex PCR; TCRdb lists only in-frame clones, some missing. The sample holds 150,000 or so clones, roughly three quarters seen once. Sequences were obtained from PBMCs. The receptors derive from a man aged 30 to 45 in good health and CMV-seropositive.

This chain links TRBV9 with TRBJ2-3; 12 bases fit TRBD2. The J segment lost 5 bases and the V segment lost 4 bases, leaving 11 bases of the junction unmatched. Germline V CDR1 and CDR2: SGDLS, YYNGEE. The CDR3 has 17 amino acids. The CDR3 loop reads CASSSYPSGGAVDTQYF. Written as DNA, the CDR3 is TGTGCCAGCAGCTCATACCCTAGCGGGGGGGCCGTAGATACGCAGTATTTT.

V and J are TRBV5-1 and TRBJ1-6, with a possible D match to TRBD1 (5 bases). The germline V gene encodes CDR1 SGHRS and CDR2 YFSETQ. There are 14 residues in the CDR3. The V end was cut by 7 bases, the J end by 9 bases, with 17 bases between. The CDR3 DNA reads as TGCGCCAGCGCCACGGGGGGTGGAGGTTCACCCCTCCACTTT. It is translated as CASATGGGGSPLHF.

The CDR3 is CASSLLGGRTGNEQFF. DNA for the CDR3: TGTGCCAGCAGTTTATTGGGCGGGAGGACGGGTAATGAGCAGTTCTTC. V usage is TRBV27 and J usage is TRBJ2-1, with TRBD2 matching over 8 bases. The germline V gene encodes CDR1 MNHEY and CDR2 SMNVEV (reference sequence). The CDR3 is made up of 16 amino acids. V gave up 1 base and J gave up 7 bases; unmatched junction bases: 9.

This chain connects TRBV30 to TRBJ1-1; D gene uncertain. Germline CDR1 and CDR2: GTSNPN and SVGIG (reference sequence). This CDR3 is built from 13 residues. Trimming stripped 0 bases from V and 1 base from J, with 6 bases between. CDR3 sequence: CAWSVEGNTEAFF. CDR3 nucleotide sequence: TGTGCCTGGAGTGTCGAGGGGAACACTGAAGCTTTCTTT.

This clone was counted between two and nine times. The gene calls are TRBV30 and TRBJ2-7; D is unclear. V was clipped by 2 bases and J by 5 bases, with 7 bases between them. Germline V gene lookup returns CDR1 GTSNPN and CDR2 SVGIG (reference sequence). The CDR3 consists of 11 residues. As DNA, the CDR3 is TGTGCCTGGAGTTCCGAGAACGAGCAGTACTTC. The encoded protein is CAWSSENEQYF.

This clone was seen more than once but under ten times. The chain uses TRBV19 and TRBJ1-1; 7 nucleotides agree with TRBD1. The junction had 7 bases not matched to a gene; V was cut back by 6 bases and J by 3 bases. The CDR3 spans 14 residues. Looked up from germline, CDR1 is LNHDA and CDR2 is SQIVND (reference sequence). The CDR3 bases are TGTGCCAGTAGAACCGCGACAGGGTACACTGAAGCTTTCTTT. It specifies CASRTATGYTEAFF.

V and J are TRBV4-3 and TRBJ2-7; unclear D gene. V shed 4 bases and J shed 2 bases, with 9 bases lying between them. The CDR3 sequence is 13 residues long. Germline V gene sequence: CDR1 LGHNA, CDR2 YSLEER. CDR3 sequence: CASSLAVTYEQYF. The CDR3 DNA reads as TGCGCCAGCAGCCTAGCAGTAACCTACGAGCAGTACTTC.

The rearrangement uses TRBV6-5 and TRBJ2-1, with TRBD2 matching 8 bases. There are 12 residues in the CDR3. The V segment lost 6 bases and the J segment 14 bases; nucleotides outside the gene matches: 9. The germline V gene encodes CDR1 MNHEY and CDR2 SVGAGI. CDR3 nucleotides: TGTGCCAGCAGCCCGGACTCCGGGGGGGAGTTCTTC. As protein: CASSPDSGGEFF.

The J gene is TRBJ2-3, the V gene TRBV9; 8 bases map to TRBD2. Germline CDR1 reads SGDLS; CDR2 reads YYNGEE. V lost 0 bases and J lost 5; bases outside the gene matches: 11. CDR3 length: 17 amino acids. The CDR3 is CASSVEGHGRAGDTQYF. In DNA, the CDR3 is TGTGCCAGCAGCGTAGAGGGGCACGGGAGGGCCGGAGATACGCAGTATTTT.

This clone was detected a few times. The CDR3 nucleotides read TGTGCCAGCAGTCAGGGCCATGGAGAGACCCAGTACTTC. This encodes CASSQGHGETQYF. The V call is TRBV6-6, the J call TRBJ2-5; D is perhaps TRBD1 (5 bases). Germline values: CDR1 MNHNY, CDR2 SVGAGI (reference sequence). Trimming took off 5 bases at V and 4 bases at J, with 11 bases between the two ends. This CDR3 spans 13 amino acids.

The table lists this clone with a few counts. The chain has TRBV9 and TRBJ2-3, with TRBD2 identical over 10 bases. CDR1 is SGDLS, CDR2 YYNGEE, per germline. V lost 0 bases and J lost 0; bases outside the gene matches: 4. The CDR3 is 17 residues long. Here the CDR3 DNA reads TGTGCCAGCAGCGTAGCCCTACTAGCGGGAAGCACAGATACGCAGTATTTT. It is translated as CASSVALLAGSTDTQYF.

The J gene is TRBJ2-2, the V gene TRBV5-1; 10 nucleotides align to TRBD2. The CDR3 contains 16 residues. Germline V CDR1 and CDR2: SGHRS, YFSETQ. Trimming removed 4 bases from V and 0 bases from J; junction bases left unmatched: 3. Here the CDR3 DNA reads TGCGCCAGCAGCGTCGGACTAGCGGCGAACACCGGGGAGCTGTTTTTT. Translated: CASSVGLAANTGELFF.

The chain links TRBV7-6 to TRBJ2-5; possibly TRBD2 for D (7 bases). Germline assignment: CDR1 SGHVS and CDR2 FNYEAQ. CDR3 length equals 14 residues. V lost 5 bases and J 5 bases, leaving 15 bases between the germline ends. The CDR3 DNA sequence: TGTGCCAGCAGCACCGAGGGGGGAGGGGAGACCCAGTACTTC. This gives the protein CASSTEGGGETQYF.

The CDR3 coding sequence is TGCGCCAGCAGCTACGCCGGGACACCCTCCTACGAGCAGTACTTC. Its protein is CASSYAGTPSYEQYF. V gene TRBV5-1 combines with J gene TRBJ2-7; tentative D call: TRBD1 (6 bases). CDR3 size: 15 residues. Germline V lookup: CDR1 SGHRS, CDR2 YFSETQ. V was shortened by 3 bases and J by 0 bases, with 13 bases between the two germline ends.

This clone showed up just once. The chain employs TRBV2 and TRBJ2-6; a weak D match, TRBD2 (5 bases). CDR1 SNHLY and CDR2 FYNNEI come from the germline V gene. The CDR3 has 16 amino acids. The ends were cut back, 4 bases at V and 0 bases at J, with 10 bases in the middle. The CDR3 nucleotides are TGTGCCAGCAGTGGGACTCGCGGCTCTGGGGCCAACGTCCTGACTTTC. Residues: CASSGTRGSGANVLTF.